Following are 24 T cell receptor beta chains from one sample sequenced in a study of blood T cells in healthy people across ages. Combining a sample-barcoded 5' primer with a J-beta primer mix, a second PCR ran for about 7 to 11 cycles. Via MiXCR, TCRdb re-called the 5' RACE reads, giving one row per CDR3 protein. Among over 1,500,000 distinct CDR3 sequences listed, around 50% were seen once. The sample consisted of blood. Source of these receptors: a woman aged 40-49 years in good health.

The gene calls are TRBV28 and TRBJ2-1; no clear D gene. The last part of the DNA fits TRBJ2-7 better; the J call may be wrong. The CDR3 loop spans 16 amino acids. Germline V gene data show CDR1 as MDHEN and CDR2 as SYDVKM. For the CDR3, the DNA is TGTGCCAGCAGTTTGGCGTCAGAAAGCTCCTACAATGAGCAGTACTTC. Translating it yields CASSLASESSYNEQYF.

This clonotype was recorded a few times. The chain is built from TRBV5-1 and TRBJ2-4; the match to TRBD2 covers 7 bases. The J call may be wrong; the DNA end is better matched by TRBJ2-7. The CDR3 covers 13 residues. Germline V gives CDR1 SGHRS, CDR2 YFSETQ. The CDR3 DNA is TGCGCCAGCAGCTCGGGGGGTGACGGCGAGCAGTACTTC. The encoded protein is CASSSGGDGEQYF.

This CDR3 is CASTSFGDSTDTQYF. DNA for the CDR3: TGTGCCAGCACCTCCTTCGGGGATAGCACAGATACGCAGTATTTT. The rearrangement uses TRBV9 and TRBJ2-3; tentative D call: TRBD2 (5 bases). In germline, CDR1 is SGDLS, CDR2 YYNGEE. Trimming left V 6 bases short and J 0 bases short, with 14 bases between. This CDR3 spans 15 amino acids.

The V and J genes are TRBV27 and TRBJ2-1, with 7 bases lining up with TRBD2. V gave up 7 bases and J gave up 4 bases; unmatched junction bases: 7. The CDR3 extends over 14 amino acids. From germline, CDR1 is MNHEY and CDR2 SMNVEV (reference sequence). Here the CDR3 DNA reads TGTGCCAGCACCCTGGGGGGGACTTACAATGAGCAGTTCTTC. Protein sequence: CASTLGGTYNEQFF.

The chain carries TRBV7-2 and TRBJ2-5; D tentatively fits TRBD1 or TRBD2 (5 bases each). There are 15 residues in the CDR3. From germline, CDR1 is SGHTA and CDR2 FQGNSA. V lost 1 base and J lost 5, with 14 bases in between. The CDR3 nucleotides read TGTGCCAGCAGCTTAGATACCCGCCGGGGCGAGACCCAGTACTTC. Its protein is CASSLDTRRGETQYF.

The V and J genes are TRBV12-3 or TRBV12-4 and TRBJ2-3; D ambiguous. This CDR3 has 15 amino acids. The germline V and J ends were trimmed by 3 bases and 8 bases, with 18 bases remaining between them. CDR3 protein: CASSFGSGSTVTQYF. CDR3 DNA: TGTGCCAGCAGTTTCGGCAGTGGATCAACTGTTACGCAGTATTTT.

V is TRBV20-1 and J is TRBJ2-5; TRBD1 aligns across 7 bases. V lost 2 bases, J lost 3 bases, and 3 bases stayed unmatched. The CDR3 is made up of 13 amino acids. In germline, CDR1 is DFQATT, CDR2 SNEGSKA (reference sequence). CDR3 amino acids: CSARPGTEETQYF. Here the CDR3 DNA reads TGCAGTGCTAGACCCGGGACAGAAGAGACCCAGTACTTC.

This clonotype appeared once. This chain uses TRBV7-9 with TRBJ1-2; D remains unclear. The CDR3 extends over 16 amino acids. Between the trimmed V and J ends, which lost 1 base and 1 base, there was a span of 13 bases. Germline V gives CDR1 SEHNR, CDR2 FQNEAQ (reference sequence). CDR3 sequence reads: CASSLGLEGGNYGYTF. The DNA of the CDR3 is TGTGCCAGCAGCTTAGGTTTAGAAGGAGGTAACTATGGCTACACCTTC.

V is TRBV27 and J is TRBJ2-7; 8 bases align to TRBD1. The CDR3 runs to 13 residues. Germline V CDR1 and CDR2: MNHEY, SMNVEV (reference sequence). V dropped 4 bases and J dropped 11; count of bases not matched to a gene: 10. The CDR3 sequence is CASSSMTGAGEYF. In DNA, the CDR3 is TGTGCCAGCAGTTCAATGACAGGGGCAGGGGAGTACTTC.

The chain recombines TRBV6-5 with TRBJ1-4, with D possibly being TRBD1 (6 bases). The CDR3 length is 14 residues. Germline CDR1 and CDR2: MNHEY and SVGAGI. V was shortened by 4 bases and J by 6 bases, with 12 bases between the two germline ends. Here the CDR3 reads CASSSTGAHEKLFF. CDR3 in DNA: TGTGCCAGCAGTTCGACAGGCGCCCATGAAAAACTGTTTTTT.

This chain uses TRBV20-1 with TRBJ1-4; D might be TRBD1 (5 bases). With 0 bases removed from V and 0 bases from J, the gap between germline ends came to 14 bases. This CDR3 region has 17 residues. CDR1 is DFQATT and CDR2 is SNEGSKA in the germline V gene (reference sequence). In DNA form, the CDR3 reads TGCAGTGCTAGAGAAGGGACTGATCGTACAACTAATGAAAAACTGTTTTTT. Translated: CSAREGTDRTTNEKLFF.

The chain employs TRBV5-6 and TRBJ2-3; 8 bases line up with TRBD1. CDR1 and CDR2 from the germline V gene are SGHDT and YYEEEE. V shed 7 bases, J shed 7 bases, and the junction held 14 bases outside the gene matches. This CDR3 contains 15 residues. The CDR3 region has the DNA TGTGCCAGCCGGGGGAGGACAGGGAGAATTAATACGCAGTATTTT. Its translation is CASRGRTGRINTQYF.

This clonotype was counted ten times or more. V gene TRBV4-3 combines with J gene TRBJ2-7; D is uncertain. The CDR3 is made up of 15 amino acids. Per germline, CDR1 LGHNA and CDR2 YSLEER. Trimming cost V 3 bases and J 2 bases, with 14 bases left between them. In DNA, the CDR3 is TGCGCCAGCAGCCAGCAGGTCCAGCGAACCTACGAGCAGTACTTC. This translates into CASSQQVQRTYEQYF.

The V gene is TRBV7-2, the J gene TRBJ2-7, with TRBD2 as a possible D gene (7 bases). V gave up 4 bases and J gave up 6 bases, with 13 bases separating them. The CDR3 is 13 residues long. Germline V lookup: CDR1 SGHTA, CDR2 FQGNSA. The CDR3 sequence is CASSSTGGGEQYF. CDR3 nucleotides: TGTGCCAGCAGCTCGACGGGGGGCGGCGAGCAGTACTTC.

The chain carries TRBV5-1 and TRBJ2-7; 10 nucleotides align to TRBD1. The CDR3 spans 14 residues. CDR1 is SGHRS, CDR2 YFSETQ, per germline. Trimming removed 4 bases from V and 4 bases from J; junction bases left unmatched: 5. The CDR3 bases are TGCGCCAGCAGCGAGGACAGGGGGTTTTACGAGCAGTACTTC. Translation gives CASSEDRGFYEQYF.

This clonotype was detected only a few times. The chain is built from TRBV6-7 and TRBJ2-7; unclear D gene. TRBV6-7 is noted as an ORF with a role that remains uncertain. The CDR3 spans 15 residues. The V gene lost 7 bases and the J gene lost 2 bases, with 18 bases spanning the gap. For the CDR3, the DNA is TGTGCCAGCATCCCAGGCTTAAAAACCCCCTACGAGCAGTACTTC. It yields the protein CASIPGLKTPYEQYF.

This chain connects TRBV5-4 to TRBJ1-6; a weak D match, TRBD1 (5 bases). V was clipped by 4 bases and J by 7 bases, with 18 bases between them. This CDR3 is built from 16 residues. Germline CDR1 reads SGHNT; CDR2 reads YYREEE (reference sequence). CDR3 loop: CASSPDPGRTNSPLHF. The CDR3 bases are TGTGCCAGCAGCCCGGACCCGGGACGGACAAATTCACCCCTCCACTTT.

The chain is built from TRBV5-6 and TRBJ2-4, with TRBD1 matching over 8 bases. The CDR3 loop spans 16 amino acids. The V gene end was trimmed by 4 bases and the J gene end by 13 bases; junction bases not matched to a gene: 19. Germline-derived CDR1 and CDR2 are SGHDT and YYEEEE. Here the CDR3 reads CASSQITGGAYNEQYF. The CDR3 DNA sequence: TGTGCCAGCAGCCAGATAACAGGGGGTGCCTACAATGAGCAGTACTTC.

The chain uses TRBV6-5 and TRBJ2-3, with TRBD2 identical over 11 bases. This CDR3 has 17 residues. Germline V gene sequence: CDR1 MNHEY, CDR2 SVGAGI. V was pared by 0 bases and J by 2 bases, with 4 bases of the junction left unmatched. The CDR3 nucleotides read TGTGCCAGCAGTTACTCGCGACTAGCGGGGTCCACAGATACGCAGTATTTT. As protein: CASSYSRLAGSTDTQYF.

This sequence joins TRBV6-6 and TRBJ1-1; a weak D match, TRBD1 (5 bases). From germline, CDR1 is MNHNY and CDR2 SVGAGI (reference sequence). The germline V and J ends were trimmed by 4 bases and 8 bases, with 11 bases remaining between them. The CDR3 extends over 12 amino acids. The CDR3 sequence is CASSLQVLEAFF. The CDR3 DNA follows: TGTGCCAGCAGTTTACAGGTGCTAGAAGCTTTCTTT.

This clonotype was observed a handful of times. V is TRBV27 and J is TRBJ1-2, with 9 bases aligning to TRBD1. The ends lost 6 bases at V and 6 bases at J; junction bases unmatched: 11. Germline V lookup: CDR1 MNHEY, CDR2 SMNVEV (reference sequence). This CDR3 region has 15 residues. The CDR3 loop reads CASSHTGTGNHGYTF. The CDR3 region has the DNA TGTGCCAGCAGCCACACCGGGACAGGGAATCATGGCTACACCTTC.

As regards this clonotype: One end of the junction varies from germline; a read error may be responsible. This rearrangement joins TRBV5-6 to TRBJ2-3; no firm D call. CDR3 length equals 13 residues. From germline, CDR1 is SGHDT and CDR2 YYEEEE. The CDR3 DNA reads as TGTGCCTGCAGCTTCCGCGGCCAAGATACGCAGTATTTT. Its protein is CACSFRGQDTQYF.

The chain combines TRBV13 with TRBJ2-7, with TRBD2 identical over 10 bases. The J call could be wrong; TRBJ2-4 is a better fit for the DNA end. The CDR3 consists of 16 residues. Germline V lookup: CDR1 PRHDT, CDR2 FYEKMQ (reference sequence). The DNA for the CDR3 is TGTGCCAGCAGCCAACGACTAGCGGGTTTTAAAAACATTCAGTACTTC. Encoded protein: CASSQRLAGFKNIQYF.

J is TRBJ2-5 and V is TRBV4-2; 11 nucleotides line up with TRBD2. The end of the DNA aligns better with TRBJ2-1, so the J call may be wrong. This CDR3 region has 17 residues. Germline V lookup: CDR1 LGHNA, CDR2 YNFKEQ. CDR3 amino acids: CASSQVGTSGGKETQFF. The CDR3 coding sequence is TGTGCCAGCAGCCAAGTGGGAACTAGCGGGGGTAAAGAGACCCAGTTCTTC.